This T cell receptor (beta chain) derives from a study of shared clonotypes between healthy human individuals. Naive CD8 cells lacked CD45RO, underwent positive selection for CCR7 and left out terminally differentiated effector memory CD45RA+ cells. Adult donors, all healthy and HIV-negative, had no recent acute infections or vaccinations. Every one of the donors was a Caucasian adult that lived in Nashville, Tennessee. Assay used: immunoSEQ multiplex PCR; TCRdb lists only in-frame clones, some missing. The sample includes 1.5 million to 2.5 million clones, 85% to 95% of them seen just once. Concerning this clone itself: Its antigen is unidentified.

Study-level points and caveats: Larger richness was generally estimated for naive than memory subsets. Among donors, clonotype sharing was expected to be affected by sequencing depth.

Germline lookup yields CDR1 SGHRS and CDR2 YFSETQ. The CDR3 runs to 15 residues. V lost 0 bases, J lost 1 base, and 10 bases lay in between. Specimen: naive CD8+ T cells sorted from blood. This receptor was taken from a man younger than 35 in good health. This sequence joins TRBV5-1 and TRBJ1-1; D unresolved. The DNA for the CDR3 is TGCGCCAGCAGCTTGGCGGAGAAGGAGAACACTGAAGCTTTCTTT. Its translation: CASSLAEKENTEAFF.